The 31 T cell receptor beta chains below come from one sample, sequenced in a study of radiotherapy plus CTLA-4 blockade in lung cancer. Measured with immunoSEQ multiplex PCR; TCRdb has only the in-frame clones, and not every one. Among tens of thousands of clones listed, 60% to 80% were seen once. This sample comprised peripheral blood, obtained from a patient treated with radiotherapy plus ipilimumab. The receptors originated from a human donor with non-small cell lung cancer whose response to radiotherapy plus ipilimumab could not be evaluated.

The chain combines TRBV11-2 with TRBJ2-7, with D possibly matching TRBD2 (5 bases). CDR3 length equals 13 residues. Germline CDR1 is SGHAT and CDR2 is FQNNGV. Trimming left V 1 base short and J 2 bases short, with 6 bases between. CDR3 nucleotide sequence: TGTGCCAGCAGCTTAGGTAGCGCCTACGAGCAGTACTTC. Translated: CASSLGSAYEQYF.

This clone has just a few counts. V is TRBV7-9 and J is TRBJ2-5; 8 bases fit TRBD2. From germline, CDR1 is SEHNR and CDR2 FQNEAQ (reference sequence). V lost 2 bases and J lost 4; bases outside the gene matches: 6. The CDR3 is made up of 15 amino acids. CDR3 coding DNA: TGTGCCAGCAGCTTAACCGGGACTAGGGGAGAGACCCAGTACTTC. Translation: CASSLTGTRGETQYF.

The genes are TRBV27 and TRBJ1-2; TRBD1 aligns across 7 bases. Germline CDR1 MNHEY, CDR2 SMNVEV (reference sequence). With V trimmed by 4 bases and J by 3 bases, 8 bases remained unmatched. The CDR3 totals 15 residues. The CDR3 spells CASSSPLTGHYGYTF. CDR3 DNA sequence: TGTGCCAGCAGTTCCCCCCTGACAGGGCACTATGGCTACACCTTC.

V and J are TRBV18 and TRBJ2-7; TRBD1 matches at 10 bases. The ends lost 5 bases at V and 5 bases at J; junction bases unmatched: 6. This CDR3 is 14 amino acids long. Per germline, CDR1 KGHSH and CDR2 LQKENI. The CDR3: CASSGDRGTHEQYF. The DNA for the CDR3 is TGTGCCAGCTCAGGGGACAGGGGAACCCACGAGCAGTACTTC.

This sequence joins TRBV19 and TRBJ1-5; 8 bases line up with TRBD1. Germline V gene data show CDR1 as LNHDA and CDR2 as SQIVND (reference sequence). The CDR3 runs 14 residues. Trimming cost V 4 bases and J 12 bases; bases outside gene matches: 11. CDR3 residues: CASSTDRAVGLQHF. For the CDR3, the DNA is TGTGCCAGTAGTACGGACAGGGCCGTAGGTCTCCAGCATTTT.

This rearrangement joins TRBV18 to TRBJ1-1, with a tentative D call TRBD1 (5 bases). Looked up from germline, CDR1 is KGHSH and CDR2 is LQKENI. V dropped 2 bases and J dropped 3 bases, with 10 bases sitting between them. The CDR3 sequence is 14 residues long. The CDR3: CASSPSSGDTEAFF. The CDR3 DNA reads as TGTGCCAGCTCACCATCGTCGGGGGACACTGAAGCTTTCTTT.

This clone was seen only once. CDR3 amino acids: CASSRTGTGYNEQFF. The DNA of the CDR3 is TGTGCCAGCAGCCGAACCGGGACAGGTTACAATGAGCAGTTCTTC. The chain is built from TRBV7-2 and TRBJ2-1; 8 bases fit TRBD1. This CDR3 spans 15 amino acids. V shed 5 bases and J 4 bases; nucleotides not matched to a gene: 7. Germline CDR1 SGHTA, CDR2 FQGNSA.

This clone was found once. The chain carries TRBV9 and TRBJ1-5, with 8 bases aligning to TRBD1. From germline, CDR1 is SGDLS and CDR2 YYNGEE. The ends lost 3 bases at V and 1 base at J; junction bases unmatched: 3. CDR3 length equals 15 residues. The CDR3 loop is CASSGTGSSNQPQHF. The DNA for the CDR3 is TGTGCCAGCAGCGGGACAGGGTCCAGCAATCAGCCCCAGCATTTT.

The rearrangement uses TRBV7-2 and TRBJ1-2; 7 nucleotides match TRBD1. The CDR3 totals 15 residues. The germline CDR1 and CDR2 sequences are SGHTA and FQGNSA. Trimming removed 3 bases from V and 2 bases from J; junction bases left unmatched: 6. The CDR3 nucleotides read TGTGCCAGCAGCTTTCGACAGGGCCTAAACTATGGCTACACCTTC. Protein product: CASSFRQGLNYGYTF.

To note about this clone: An end of the junction does not agree with germline; a read error may underlie this. The gene calls are TRBV19 and TRBJ1-1; TRBD1 agrees at 7 bases. Germline CDR1 is LNHDA and CDR2 is SQIVND (reference sequence). There are 11 residues in the CDR3. CDR3: CASSQDRDRSF. The CDR3 coding sequence is TGTGCCAGTAGTCAAGATAGGGACAGATCGTTT.

Comments on this clone: The junction and the germline gene differ at one end; a read error may be behind it. Distinct nucleotide sequences in the sample also encode this CDR3. This chain links TRBV7-2 with TRBJ1-1; tentatively, D is TRBD1 (5 bases). Germline CDR1 is SGHTA and CDR2 is FQGNSA. The CDR3 totals 14 residues. CDR3 in DNA: TGTGCCAGCAGCCCTCAGGGCCAGAACACTGAAGCCTTCTTT. Translating it yields CASSPQGQNTEAFF.

In this sample, this clone turned up a few times. V and J are TRBV28 and TRBJ2-7, with D possibly being TRBD1 (6 bases). Trimming removed 6 bases from V and 3 bases from J, with 18 bases in between. This CDR3 has 15 residues. Germline loops: CDR1 MDHEN, CDR2 SYDVKM. The CDR3 is CASSPGAQGSYEQYF. CDR3 DNA sequence: TGTGCCAGCAGCCCCGGGGCCCAGGGGAGCTACGAGCAGTACTTC.

This chain connects TRBV7-3 to TRBJ2-1; TRBD2 agrees at 7 bases. Germline V gene sequence: CDR1 SGHTA, CDR2 FQGTGA. V was clipped by 0 bases and J by 3 bases; unmatched bases: 2. This CDR3 region has 15 residues. CDR3 nucleotide sequence: TGTGCCAGCAGCTTAACTAGCGGGCGCTACAATGAGCAGTTCTTC. It yields the protein CASSLTSGRYNEQFF.

The rearrangement joins TRBV9 to TRBJ2-4; 8 bases are a match to TRBD2. This CDR3 region has 14 residues. The V segment lost 3 bases and the J segment 10 bases; nucleotides outside the gene matches: 9. Germline CDR1 and CDR2: SGDLS and YYNGEE. The CDR3 region has the DNA TGTGCCAGCAGCGACGCGAGCGGGGGAGGGATTCAGTACTTC. This encodes CASSDASGGGIQYF.

The J gene is TRBJ1-4, the V gene TRBV11-2; a weak D match, TRBD1 (5 bases). CDR1 and CDR2 from the germline V gene are SGHAT and FQNNGV. V was shortened by 5 bases and J by 8 bases, with 18 bases between the two germline ends. The CDR3 spans 15 residues. The CDR3 sequence is CASSPSAGRVEKLFF. In DNA form, the CDR3 reads TGTGCCAGCAGCCCCTCGGCAGGGCGAGTCGAAAAACTGTTTTTT.

This rearrangement joins TRBV29-1 to TRBJ1-1, with 9 bases identical to TRBD1. J gave up 7 bases and V 6 bases, and 6 bases lay outside the gene matches. The CDR3 covers 12 residues. Germline CDR1 and CDR2: SQVTM and ANQGSEA. CDR3 in amino acids: CSVEPGQGEAFF. The CDR3 region has the DNA TGCAGCGTCGAACCGGGACAGGGTGAAGCTTTCTTT. The entire variable domain, with the rest obtained from reference TRBV29-1 and TRBJ1-1, is as follows: SAVISQKPSRDICQRGTSLTIQCQVDSQVTMMFWYRQQPGQSLTLIATANQGSEATYESGFVIDKFPISRPNLTFSTLTVSNMSPEDSSIYLCSVEPGQGEAFFGQGTRLTVV.

Only one count was recorded for this clone. The chain links TRBV19 to TRBJ2-1; 10 bases map to TRBD2. Germline V gene lookup returns CDR1 LNHDA and CDR2 SQIVND (reference sequence). The CDR3 runs 16 residues. After removal of 4 bases from V and 3 bases from J, the junction contained 6 bases not matched to a gene. The CDR3 region has the DNA TGTGCCAGTAGTACTAGACTAGCGGGCCTCTACAATGAGCAGTTCTTC. It yields the protein CASSTRLAGLYNEQFF.

V is TRBV4-3 and J is TRBJ2-7, with 14 bases that match TRBD2. The germline gives CDR1 LGHNA, CDR2 YSLEER. V dropped 1 base and J dropped 2; count of bases not matched to a gene: 7. This CDR3 has 18 amino acids. CDR3 in DNA: TGCGCCAGCAGCCAAGTCGGGACTAGCGGGGGCCCCGCCTACGAGCAGTACTTC. Protein: CASSQVGTSGGPAYEQYF.

The chain couples TRBV21-1 to TRBJ2-7; TRBD1 reflects the table's D call only, with no check against the DNA. TRBV21-1 is a pseudogene locus. This CDR3 has 14 amino acids. The CDR3 nucleotides are TGTGCCAGCAGCAAAGAAGACAGGGGTTTCGAGCAGTACTTC. Protein sequence: CASSKEDRGFEQYF.

V usage is TRBV7-2 and J usage is TRBJ2-2, with 15 bases fitting TRBD2. Germline CDR1 SGHTA, CDR2 FQGNSA. V was clipped by 6 bases and J by 5 bases; unmatched bases: 10. The CDR3 spans 18 residues. The CDR3 coding sequence is TGTGCCAGCAGGGGGACTAGCGGGAGGCCACGGGGGACCGGGGAGCTGTTTTTT. This gives the protein CASRGTSGRPRGTGELFF.

The chain carries TRBV28 and TRBJ2-7, with D tentatively TRBD1 (6 bases). The CDR3 is 10 amino acids. Germline V gives CDR1 MDHEN, CDR2 SYDVKM. V lost 8 bases and J lost 6, with 8 bases in between. Here the CDR3 DNA reads TGTGCCAGCGGACAGCGCGAGCAGTACTTC. Its protein is CASGQREQYF. Combining the CDR3 with reference TRBV28 and TRBJ2-7 gives the whole variable domain DVKVTQSSRYLVKRTGEKVFLECVQDMDHENMFWYRQDPGLGLRLIYFSYDVKMKEKGDIPEGYSVSREKKERFSLILESASTNQTSMYLCASGQREQYFGPGTRLTVT.

This clone was detected once. DNA of the CDR3: TGTGCCTGGAGTGGCACCGGGACTAGCCTCCCAGATACGCAGTATTTT. Amino acid sequence: CAWSGTGTSLPDTQYF. This rearrangement joins TRBV30 to TRBJ2-3; 9 bases map to TRBD2. The CDR3 extends over 16 amino acids. V was pared by 1 base and J by 4 bases, with 9 bases of the junction left unmatched. Germline CDR1 is GTSNPN and CDR2 is SVGIG (reference sequence).

This rearrangement joins TRBV9 to TRBJ2-5; no reliable D call. CDR1 SGDLS and CDR2 YYNGEE come from the germline V gene. V shed 5 bases and J shed 2 bases, with 16 bases lying between them. The CDR3 is 15 amino acids. CDR3 region: CASRRSLDTQETQYF. In DNA, the CDR3 is TGTGCCAGCAGAAGGAGTCTAGATACGCAAGAGACCCAGTACTTC.

V usage is TRBV27 and J usage is TRBJ1-5, with D perhaps matching TRBD1 (6 bases). CDR3 length: 13 amino acids. CDR1 and CDR2 from the germline V gene are MNHEY and SMNVEV (reference sequence). V was trimmed by 4 bases and J by 5 bases, leaving 9 bases between them. The CDR3, as DNA: TGTGCCAGCAGTTCTAAGGGGGATCAGCCCCAGCATTTT. Translation: CASSSKGDQPQHF.

The chain uses TRBV5-1 and TRBJ2-1, with D maybe TRBD2 (5 bases). Germline V lookup: CDR1 SGHRS, CDR2 YFSETQ. Trimming shortened V by 2 bases and J by 6 bases, and 12 bases separated the two germline ends. The CDR3 loop spans 14 amino acids. In DNA form, the CDR3 reads TGCGCCAGCAGCTTTAGTACGGGAAGCAATGAGCAGTTCTTC. Encoded protein: CASSFSTGSNEQFF.

V is TRBV4-1 and J is TRBJ1-5, with TRBD1 identical over 9 bases. V was clipped by 4 bases and J by 7 bases; unmatched bases: 8. The CDR3 has 15 residues. Germline loops: CDR1 MGHRA, CDR2 YSYEKL. The CDR3: CASSPDRGLYQPQHF. The CDR3 DNA follows: TGCGCCAGCAGCCCGGACAGGGGACTTTACCAGCCCCAGCATTTT.

This clone appeared a few times. The rearrangement joins TRBV6-5 to TRBJ1-1, with D possibly matching TRBD1 (6 bases). Trimming removed 5 bases at V and 8 bases at J, with 18 bases between. In germline, CDR1 is MNHEY, CDR2 SVGAGI. The CDR3 is 14 amino acids. DNA for the CDR3: TGTGCCAGCAGTCCCGGGGACAACCGCAACGAAGCTTTCTTT. Its translation is CASSPGDNRNEAFF.

The chain is built from TRBV18 and TRBJ2-7; 9 bases line up with TRBD1. This CDR3 comprises 14 residues. V was clipped by 3 bases and J by 5 bases; unmatched bases: 5. The germline CDR1 and CDR2 sequences are KGHSH and LQKENI. CDR3 in DNA: TGTGCCAGCTCACCCCTACAGGGGGCTGACGAGCAGTACTTC. Translated, it gives CASSPLQGADEQYF.

The J gene is TRBJ2-7, the V gene TRBV6-1, with TRBD2 identical over 7 bases. CDR1 and CDR2 from the germline V gene are MNHNS and SASEGT. The CDR3 loop spans 14 amino acids. V was pared by 3 bases and J by 0 bases, with 2 bases of the junction left unmatched. In nucleotides, the CDR3 is TGTGCCAGCAGTGACGGCGGGAGCTCCTACGAGCAGTACTTC. Its translation is CASSDGGSSYEQYF.

This rearrangement joins TRBV6-4 to TRBJ1-2; 7 bases map to TRBD1. Germline CDR1 MRHNA, CDR2 SNTAGT. Trimming cost V 6 bases and J 5 bases; bases outside gene matches: 6. The CDR3 length is 13 residues. The CDR3 DNA reads TGTGCCAGCAGACAGACAGGGCGGTATGGCTACACCTTC. This gives the protein CASRQTGRYGYTF.

The chain couples TRBV10-1 to TRBJ2-2; 15 positions agree with TRBD2. The CDR3 consists of 17 residues. J lost 5 bases, V lost 9 bases, and 10 bases had no gene match. The germline gives CDR1 WNHNN, CDR2 SYGVQD (reference sequence). CDR3 amino acids: CASLTRTSGRETGELFF. The CDR3, as DNA: TGCGCCAGTCTTACCAGGACTAGCGGGAGGGAAACCGGGGAGCTGTTTTTT.